This entry describes one T cell receptor beta chain. This specimen comes from a study of human T cells and chemical hapten exposure. Study in general: Throughout the approximately 25-week study, diphenylcyclopropenone was applied weekly to the patients' scalps. Small pooled library volume differences mainly caused per-sample TCR yield variation.

Each cDNA molecule in the library carried unique molecular identifiers. Using its own MiXCR run on the RACE reads, TCRdb lists one record per CDR3 protein. The table lists fewer than 200,000 distinct CDR3 sequences, just under 30% of them singletons. Time point here: pre-sensitization, week 0. Treatment described: therapeutic diphenylcyclopropenone sensitization with weekly scalp DPC. The sequence was collected from a woman aged 25 to 39 with alopecia areata. Some clones in this sample may be carry-over from other donors' samples. Source: whole blood, taken in connection with sensitization to the hapten diphenylcyclopropenone (DPC).

The CDR3 region has the DNA TGTGCCAGCAGCGACATCTCCTACGAGCAGTACTTC. This gives the protein CASSDISYEQYF. The chain couples TRBV7-2 to TRBJ2-7; D unresolved. The V gene's germline CDR1 is SGHTA and CDR2 FQGNSA. V was clipped by 5 bases and J by 0 bases, with 5 bases between them. This CDR3 spans 12 amino acids.